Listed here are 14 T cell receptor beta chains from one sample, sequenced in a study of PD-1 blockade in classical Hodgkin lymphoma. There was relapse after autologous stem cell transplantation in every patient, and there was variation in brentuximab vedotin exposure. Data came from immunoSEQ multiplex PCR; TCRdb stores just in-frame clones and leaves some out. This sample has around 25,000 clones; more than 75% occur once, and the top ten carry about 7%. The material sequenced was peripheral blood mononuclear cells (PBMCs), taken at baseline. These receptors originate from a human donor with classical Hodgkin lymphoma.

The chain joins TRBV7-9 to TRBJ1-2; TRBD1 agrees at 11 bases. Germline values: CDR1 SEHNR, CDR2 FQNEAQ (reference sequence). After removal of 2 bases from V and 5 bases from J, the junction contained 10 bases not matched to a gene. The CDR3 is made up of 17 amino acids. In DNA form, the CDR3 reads TGTGCCAGCAGCTTAATTTTAGGACAGGGGGCGAGGTATGGCTACACCTTC. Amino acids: CASSLILGQGARYGYTF.

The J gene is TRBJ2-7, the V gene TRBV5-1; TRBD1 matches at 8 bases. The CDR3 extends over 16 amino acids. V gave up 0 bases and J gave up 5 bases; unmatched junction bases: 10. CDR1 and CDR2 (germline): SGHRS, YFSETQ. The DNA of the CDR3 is TGCGCCAGCAGCTTGGCCGTTCGTCAGGGGGCCCACGAGCAGTACTTC. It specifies CASSLAVRQGAHEQYF. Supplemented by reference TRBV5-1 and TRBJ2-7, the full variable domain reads KAGVTQTPRYLIKTRGQQVTLSCSPISGHRSVSWYQQTPGQGLQFLFEYFSETQRNKGNFPGRFSGRQFSNSRSEMNVSTLELGDSALYLCASSLAVRQGAHEQYFGPGTRLTVT.

CDR3 bases: TGTGCCAGCAGTTACTCGAGCGTGCCTGGTTCACCCCTCCACTTT. It yields the protein CASSYSSVPGSPLHF. The chain is built from TRBV6-5 and TRBJ1-6; no definite D call. Germline assignment: CDR1 MNHEY and CDR2 SVGAGI. Between the trimmed V and J ends, which lost 0 bases and 9 bases, there was a span of 12 bases. This CDR3 is built from 15 residues.

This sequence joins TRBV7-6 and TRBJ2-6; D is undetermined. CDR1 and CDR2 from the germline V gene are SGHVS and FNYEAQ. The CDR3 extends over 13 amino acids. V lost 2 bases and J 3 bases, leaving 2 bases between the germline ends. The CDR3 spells CASSLNGANVLTF. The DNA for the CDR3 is TGTGCCAGCAGCTTAAATGGGGCCAACGTCCTGACTTTC.

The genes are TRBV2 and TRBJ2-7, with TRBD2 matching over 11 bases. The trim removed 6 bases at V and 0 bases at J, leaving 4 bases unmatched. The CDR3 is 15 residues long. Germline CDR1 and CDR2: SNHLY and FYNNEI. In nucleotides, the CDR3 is TGTGCCAGCAGGTCGACTAGCGGGGCCTCCTACGAGCAGTACTTC. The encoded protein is CASRSTSGASYEQYF.

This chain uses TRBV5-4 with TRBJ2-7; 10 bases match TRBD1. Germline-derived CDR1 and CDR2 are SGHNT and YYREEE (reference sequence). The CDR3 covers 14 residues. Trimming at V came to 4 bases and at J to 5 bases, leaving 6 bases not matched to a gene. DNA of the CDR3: TGTGCCAGCAGCAGGACAGGGGGGTTCGACGAGCAGTACTTC. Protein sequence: CASSRTGGFDEQYF.

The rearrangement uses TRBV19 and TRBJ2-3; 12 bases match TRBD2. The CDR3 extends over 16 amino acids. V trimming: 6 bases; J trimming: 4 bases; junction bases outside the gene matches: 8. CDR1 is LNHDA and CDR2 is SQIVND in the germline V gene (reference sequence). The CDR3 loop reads CASRKLAGGPADTQYF. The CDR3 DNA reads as TGTGCCAGTAGGAAACTAGCGGGGGGCCCGGCAGATACGCAGTATTTT.

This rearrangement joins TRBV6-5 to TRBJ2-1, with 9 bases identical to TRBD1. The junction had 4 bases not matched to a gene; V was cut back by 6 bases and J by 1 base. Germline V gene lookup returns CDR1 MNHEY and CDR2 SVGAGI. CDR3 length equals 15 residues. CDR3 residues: CASRTQGASYNEQFF. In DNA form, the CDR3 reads TGTGCCAGCAGGACACAGGGGGCTTCCTACAATGAGCAGTTCTTC.

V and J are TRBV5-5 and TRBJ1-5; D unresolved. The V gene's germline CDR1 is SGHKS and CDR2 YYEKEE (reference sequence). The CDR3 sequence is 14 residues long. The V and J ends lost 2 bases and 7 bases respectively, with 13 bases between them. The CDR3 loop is CASSLDLSIQPQHF. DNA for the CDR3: TGTGCCAGCAGCTTAGACTTGTCAATCCAGCCCCAGCATTTT.

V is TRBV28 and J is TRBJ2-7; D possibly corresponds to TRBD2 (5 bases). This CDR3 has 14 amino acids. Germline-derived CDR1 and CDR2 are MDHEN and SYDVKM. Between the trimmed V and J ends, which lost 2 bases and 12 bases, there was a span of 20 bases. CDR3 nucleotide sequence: TGTGCCAGCAGTTTAGGGGTCGGTTTTGCCAGCGGGTACTTC. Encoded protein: CASSLGVGFASGYF.

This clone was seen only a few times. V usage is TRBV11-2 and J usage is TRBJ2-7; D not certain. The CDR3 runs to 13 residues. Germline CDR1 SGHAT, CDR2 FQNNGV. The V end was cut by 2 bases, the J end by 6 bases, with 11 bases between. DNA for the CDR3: TGTGCCAGCAGCTTAAATCGTGGTTTCGAGCAGTACTTC. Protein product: CASSLNRGFEQYF.

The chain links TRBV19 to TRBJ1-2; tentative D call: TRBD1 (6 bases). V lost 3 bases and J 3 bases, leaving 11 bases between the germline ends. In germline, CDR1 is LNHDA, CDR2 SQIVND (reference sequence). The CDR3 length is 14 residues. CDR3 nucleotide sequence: TGTGCCAGTAGTATCGGACAGCCATACTATGGCTACACCTTC. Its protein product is CASSIGQPYYGYTF.

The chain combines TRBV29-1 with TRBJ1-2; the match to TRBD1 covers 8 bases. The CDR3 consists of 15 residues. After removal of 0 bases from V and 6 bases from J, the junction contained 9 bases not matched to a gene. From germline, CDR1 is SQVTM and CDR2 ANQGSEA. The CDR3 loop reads CSVEDRDRIFNGYTF. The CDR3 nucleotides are TGCAGCGTTGAAGATCGGGACAGGATTTTCAATGGCTACACCTTC.

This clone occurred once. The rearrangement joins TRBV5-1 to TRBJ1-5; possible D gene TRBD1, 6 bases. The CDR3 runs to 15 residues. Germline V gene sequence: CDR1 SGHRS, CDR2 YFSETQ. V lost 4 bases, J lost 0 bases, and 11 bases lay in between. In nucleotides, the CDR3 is TGCGCCAGCAGCCCGACAGGATATAGCAATCAGCCCCAGCATTTT. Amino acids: CASSPTGYSNQPQHF.